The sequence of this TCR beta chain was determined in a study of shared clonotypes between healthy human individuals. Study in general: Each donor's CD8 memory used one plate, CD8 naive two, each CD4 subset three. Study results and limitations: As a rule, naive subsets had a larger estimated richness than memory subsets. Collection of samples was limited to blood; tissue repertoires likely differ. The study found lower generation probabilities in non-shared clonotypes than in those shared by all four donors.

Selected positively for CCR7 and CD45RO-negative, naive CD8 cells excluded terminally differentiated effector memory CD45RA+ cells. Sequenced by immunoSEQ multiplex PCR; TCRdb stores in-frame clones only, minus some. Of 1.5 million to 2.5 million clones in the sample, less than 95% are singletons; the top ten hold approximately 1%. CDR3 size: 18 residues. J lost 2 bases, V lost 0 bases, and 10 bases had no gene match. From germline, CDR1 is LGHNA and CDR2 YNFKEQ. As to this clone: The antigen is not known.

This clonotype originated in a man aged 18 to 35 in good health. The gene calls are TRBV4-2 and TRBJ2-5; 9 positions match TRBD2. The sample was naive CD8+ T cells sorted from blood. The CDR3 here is CASSQDSQDSGGQETQYF. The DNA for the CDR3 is TGTGCCAGCAGCCAAGATAGTCAGGATAGCGGGGGTCAAGAGACCCAGTACTTC.